These 2 T cell receptor beta chains originate from one sample sequenced in a study of T cell repertoires in cytomegalovirus infection. TCRdb re-called the reads with MiXCR, one entry per CDR3 protein. Of 150,000 to 200,000 distinct CDR3 sequences in the sample, around 14% were seen once. Sequenced: PBMCs. Receptors were obtained from a human donor in good health (CMV status not recorded). Some clones in this sample may be carry-over from other donors' samples.

This clonotype came up many times. The V and J genes are TRBV7-2 and TRBJ2-4; no clear D gene. The CDR3 is 13 residues long. CDR1 is SGHTA and CDR2 is FQGNSA in the germline V gene. V lost 1 base, J lost 2 bases, and 3 bases lay in between. The CDR3 nucleotides are TGTGCCAGCAGCTTAGATCCCAAAAACATTCAGTACTTC. Its translation is CASSLDPKNIQYF.

This clonotype appeared many times. The rearrangement uses TRBV7-9 and TRBJ1-1, with a tentative D call TRBD1 (6 bases). Deletions cut 1 base from V and 3 bases from J, with 12 bases between. The germline CDR1 and CDR2 sequences are SEHNR and FQNEAQ (reference sequence). This CDR3 spans 15 amino acids. Written as DNA, the CDR3 is TGTGCCAGCAGCTTAGACAGGGCATCCCACACTGAAGCTTTCTTT. Translating it yields CASSLDRASHTEAFF.